Listed here are 2 T cell receptor beta chains from one sample, sequenced in a study of tissue T cells after allogeneic stem cell transplantation. Time point denoted: mouse harvest day 14 after allogeneic transplant. Mouse grafts combined 10^7 T-cell-depleted bone marrow cells with 10^6 splenic CD5+ T cells. Only in-frame clones appear in the TCRdb table, and some are missing; sequencing was by immunoSEQ multiplex PCR. The table records about 5,900 clones, roughly 52% of them present only once. Sequenced input: gut tissue. All receptors derive from a female BALB/c mouse given C57BL/6 T cells with graft-versus-host disease after an allogeneic hematopoietic cell transplant.

In this sample, this clone is medium-sized. Here the gene names and germline are mouse. The read terminates 1 residue before the CDR3 end, so the remaining end is supplied by the germline J gene. The V call is TRBV12-1, the J call TRBJ1-3; 10 nucleotides align to TRBD1. J was trimmed by 7 bases and V by 4 bases; bases with no gene match: 9. The CDR3 has 15 residues. Germline assignment: CDR1 SGHSN and CDR2 HYEKVE. Here the CDR3 reads CASSPLDRGRNTLYF. CDR3 DNA (partial): TGTGCCAGCTCCCCTTTGGACAGGGGGAGGAATACGCTCTAT.

With regard to this clone: Genes here carry mouse names. Read data end 1 residue before the CDR3 end; the end is taken from the germline J gene. V is TRBV5 and J is TRBJ2-5, with a tentative D call TRBD2 (5 bases). CDR3 length equals 15 residues. The V and J ends lost 0 bases and 4 bases respectively, with 11 bases between them. Germline CDR1 reads LGHNA; CDR2 reads YNLKQL (reference sequence). CDR3 sequence reads: CASSQDRLGEDTQYF. The part of the CDR3 DNA that was read is TGTGCCAGCAGCCAAGATCGCCTGGGAGAAGACACCCAGTAC.